Reported below is one T cell receptor beta chain. Its antigen is undetermined. The protocol was immunoSEQ multiplex PCR, while the TCRdb copy is restricted to in-frame clones and leaves out a portion. The data hold almost 3,000 clones, with under 85% observed a single time. The V gene lost 3 bases and the J gene lost 0 bases, with 13 bases spanning the gap. The CDR3 is 15 residues long. Germline V CDR1 and CDR2: SGHDT, YYEEEE. This entry belongs to a study of CD8 T cell repertoires and HIV-1 epitope variants. Study overall: Twenty-five autologous and known Gag and Nef epitope variant peptides each stimulated T cells separately.

Study-wide results and limits: Six of nine antigen-specific clonotypes appeared cross-reactive to autologous or escape variants.

This receptor was identified in a male donor with HIV. The rearrangement joins TRBV5-6 to TRBJ2-7; D perhaps matches TRBD1 (6 bases). The sequenced sample was cultured CD8+ T cells derived from PBMCs. CDR3 DNA: TGTGCCAGCAGCTCCGGGACATTGAGCTCCTACGAGCAGTACTTC. This sequence encodes CASSSGTLSSYEQYF.